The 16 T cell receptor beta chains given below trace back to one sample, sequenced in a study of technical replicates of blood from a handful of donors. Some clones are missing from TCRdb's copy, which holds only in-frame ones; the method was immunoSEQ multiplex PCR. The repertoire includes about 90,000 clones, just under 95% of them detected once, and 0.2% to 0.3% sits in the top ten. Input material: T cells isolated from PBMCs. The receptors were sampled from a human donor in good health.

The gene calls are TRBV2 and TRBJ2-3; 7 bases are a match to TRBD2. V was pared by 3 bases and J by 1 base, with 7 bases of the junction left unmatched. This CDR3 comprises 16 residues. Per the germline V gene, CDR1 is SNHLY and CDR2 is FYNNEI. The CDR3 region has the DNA TGTGCCAGCAGTGATTACGCGGGAGTCGGCACAGATACGCAGTATTTT. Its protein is CASSDYAGVGTDTQYF.

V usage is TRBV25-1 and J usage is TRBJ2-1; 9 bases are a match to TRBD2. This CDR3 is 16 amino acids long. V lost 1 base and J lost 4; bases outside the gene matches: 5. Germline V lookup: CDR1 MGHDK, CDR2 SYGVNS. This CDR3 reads CASSEFLAGRYNEQFF. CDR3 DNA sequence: TGTGCCAGCAGTGAATTTCTAGCGGGAAGGTACAATGAGCAGTTCTTC.

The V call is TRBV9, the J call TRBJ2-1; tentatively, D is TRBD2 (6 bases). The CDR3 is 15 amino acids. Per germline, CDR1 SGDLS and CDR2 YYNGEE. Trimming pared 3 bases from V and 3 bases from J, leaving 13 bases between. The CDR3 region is CASSEDWDFYNEQFF. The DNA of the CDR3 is TGTGCCAGCAGCGAAGACTGGGACTTCTACAATGAGCAGTTCTTC.

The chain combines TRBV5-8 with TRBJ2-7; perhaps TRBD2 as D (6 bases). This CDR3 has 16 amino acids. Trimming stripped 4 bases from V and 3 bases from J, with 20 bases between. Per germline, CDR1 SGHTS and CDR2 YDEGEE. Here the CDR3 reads CASSPGRDSELYEQYF. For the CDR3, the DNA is TGTGCCAGCAGCCCGGGCCGGGACTCTGAACTCTACGAGCAGTACTTC.

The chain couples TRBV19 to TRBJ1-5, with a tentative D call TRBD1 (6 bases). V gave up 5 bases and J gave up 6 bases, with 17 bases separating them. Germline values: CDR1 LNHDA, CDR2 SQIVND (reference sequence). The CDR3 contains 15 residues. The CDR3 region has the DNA TGTGCCAGTAGTTCGGAACAGGGTTGGCGTCAGCCCCAGCATTTT. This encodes CASSSEQGWRQPQHF.

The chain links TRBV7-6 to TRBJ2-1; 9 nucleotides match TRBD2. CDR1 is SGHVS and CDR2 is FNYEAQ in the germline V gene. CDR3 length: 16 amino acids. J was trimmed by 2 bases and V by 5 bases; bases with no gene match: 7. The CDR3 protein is CASSPTGTSPYNEQFF. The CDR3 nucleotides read TGTGCCAGCAGCCCCACCGGGACTAGCCCCTACAATGAGCAGTTCTTC. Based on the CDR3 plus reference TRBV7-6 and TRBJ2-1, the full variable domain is GAGVSQSPRYKVTKRGQDVALRCDPISGHVSLYWYRQALGQGPEFLTYFNYEAQQDKSGLPNDRFSAERPEGSISTLTIQRTEQRDSAMYRCASSPTGTSPYNEQFFGPGTRLTVL.

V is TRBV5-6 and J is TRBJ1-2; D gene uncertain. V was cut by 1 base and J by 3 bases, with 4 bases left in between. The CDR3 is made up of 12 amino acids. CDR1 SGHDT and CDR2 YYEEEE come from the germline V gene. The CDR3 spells CASSLRDYGYTF. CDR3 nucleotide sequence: TGTGCCAGCAGCTTGCGGGACTATGGCTACACCTTC. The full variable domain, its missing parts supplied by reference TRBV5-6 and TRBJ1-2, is DAGVTQSPTHLIKTRGQQVTLRCSPKSGHDTVSWYQQALGQGPQFIFQYYEEEERQRGNFPDRFSGHQFPNYSSELNVNALLLGDSALYLCASSLRDYGYTFGSGTRLTVV.

In DNA, the CDR3 is TGCGCCAGCAGTGATCCCAGTCAAGAGACCCAGTACTTC. It encodes CASSDPSQETQYF. The chain couples TRBV10-2 to TRBJ2-5, with no clear D. Trimming took off 3 bases at V and 2 bases at J, with 7 bases between the two ends. CDR1 WSHSY and CDR2 SAAADI come from the germline V gene. The CDR3 covers 13 residues.

DNA for the CDR3: TGTGCCAGCAGCTTAGTGGAGGGCGTAGACTATGGCTACACCTTC. Its translation is CASSLVEGVDYGYTF. V and J are TRBV7-2 and TRBJ1-2, with D hard to call. The CDR3 runs 15 residues. Per the germline V gene, CDR1 is SGHTA and CDR2 is FQGNSA. The germline V and J ends were trimmed by 1 base and 3 bases, with 12 bases remaining between them.

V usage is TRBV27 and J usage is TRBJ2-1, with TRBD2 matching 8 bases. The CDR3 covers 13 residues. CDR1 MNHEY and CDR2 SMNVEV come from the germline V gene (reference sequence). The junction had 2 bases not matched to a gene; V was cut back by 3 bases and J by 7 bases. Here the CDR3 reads CASSFSSGNEQFF. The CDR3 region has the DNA TGTGCCAGCAGTTTTTCTAGCGGGAATGAGCAGTTCTTC.

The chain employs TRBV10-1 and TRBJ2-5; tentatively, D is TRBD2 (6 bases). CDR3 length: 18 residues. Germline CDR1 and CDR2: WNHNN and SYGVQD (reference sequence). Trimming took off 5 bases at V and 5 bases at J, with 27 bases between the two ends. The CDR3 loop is CASSRGGLATPLGETQYF. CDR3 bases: TGCGCCAGCAGTCGTGGAGGGTTAGCAACCCCATTAGGGGAGACCCAGTACTTC.

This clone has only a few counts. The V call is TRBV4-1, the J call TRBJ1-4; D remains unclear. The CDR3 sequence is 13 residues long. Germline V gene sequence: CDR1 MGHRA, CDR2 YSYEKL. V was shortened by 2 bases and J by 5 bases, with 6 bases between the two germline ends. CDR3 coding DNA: TGCGCCAGCAGCCAACCAGGAAATGAAAAACTGTTTTTT. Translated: CASSQPGNEKLFF.

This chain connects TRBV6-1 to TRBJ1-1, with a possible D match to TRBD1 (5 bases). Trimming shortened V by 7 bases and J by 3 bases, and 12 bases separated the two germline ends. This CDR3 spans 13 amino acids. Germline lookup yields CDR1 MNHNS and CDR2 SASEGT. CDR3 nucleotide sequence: TGTGCCAGCAAGGGCAGGGTTGACACTGAAGCTTTCTTT. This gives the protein CASKGRVDTEAFF.

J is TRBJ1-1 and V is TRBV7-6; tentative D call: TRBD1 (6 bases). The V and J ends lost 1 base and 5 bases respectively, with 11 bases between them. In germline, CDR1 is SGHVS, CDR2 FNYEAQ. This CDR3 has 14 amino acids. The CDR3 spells CASSLGGGGTEAFF. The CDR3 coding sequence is TGTGCCAGCAGCTTAGGAGGGGGTGGGACTGAAGCTTTCTTT.

CDR3 protein: CASSGQSTDTQYF. The CDR3 DNA sequence: TGTGCCAGCAGTGGTCAGAGCACAGATACGCAGTATTTT. The rearrangement joins TRBV6-4 to TRBJ2-3; D ambiguous. Trimming pared 4 bases from V and 0 bases from J, leaving 5 bases between. This CDR3 contains 13 residues. Germline V CDR1 and CDR2: MRHNA, SNTAGT.

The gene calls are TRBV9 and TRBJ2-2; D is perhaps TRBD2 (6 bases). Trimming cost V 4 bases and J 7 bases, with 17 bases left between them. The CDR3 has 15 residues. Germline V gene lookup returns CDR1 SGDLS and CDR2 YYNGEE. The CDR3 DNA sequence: TGTGCCAGCAGCACCCGAGGCAGGGAGGACGGGGAGCTGTTTTTT. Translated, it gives CASSTRGREDGELFF.